These T cell receptor beta chains were read from a single sample in a study of T cell responses to AZD1222 COVID-19 vaccine. Method: immunoSEQ multiplex PCR; TCRdb's copy keeps in-frame clones and lacks some. The sample consists of tens of thousands of clones, roughly 86% of them appearing once. The sequences come from peripheral blood, collected 28 days after the second AZD1222 dose. The receptors stem from an adult who received the AZD1222 COVID-19 vaccine. The conserved cysteine and the conserved F or W are not part of the CDR3 here. Each record gives: J gene, V gene, CDR3 length, CDR3 protein.

>TRBJ1-4|TRBV29-1|11
SVTGQGNEKLF
>TRBJ1-4|TRBV28|9
ASSFREKLF
>TRBJ2-2|TRBV12-3/TRBV12-4|11
ASSLMESGELF
>TRBJ1-4|TRBV28|12
ASSFGVIGEKLF
>TRBJ2-1|TRBV30|10
AWMRENYEQF
>TRBJ2-7|TRBV28|9
ASSPRTEQY
>TRBJ2-5|TRBV6-5|10
ASKARQETQY
>TRBJ1-1|TRBV5-1|12
ASSPGWGLTEAF
>TRBJ2-5|TRBV28|14
ASSFWGSGGTETQY
>TRBJ2-7|TRBV30|14
ACLLDLDRSSYEQY
>TRBJ2-3|TRBV18|14
ASSLGTSDLPSTQY
>TRBJ2-5|TRBV7-9|12
ASSLTRGLETQY
>TRBJ2-7|TRBV27|13
ASSNAIGTAYEQY
>TRBJ2-2|TRBV5-4|14
ASSATRLQNTGELF
>TRBJ2-7|TRBV18|12
ASSPASGTYEQY
>TRBJ2-6|TRBV5-4|13
ASSPGGAGANVLT
>TRBJ2-7|TRBV5-1|11
ASSRTALDEQY
>TRBJ1-4|TRBV19|12
ASSIVPGNEKLF
>TRBJ2-3|TRBV20-1|9
SATGADTQY
>TRBJ1-2|TRBV11-2|13
ASSLAGQGARGYT
>TRBJ1-5|TRBV28|15
ASSHPRDPDSNQPQH
>TRBJ2-3|TRBV4-1|14
ASSEEGGGRTDTQY
>TRBJ2-1|TRBV5-6|16
ASSSGELRLAGGNEQF
>TRBJ1-1|TRBV2|12
ASSEEFMNTEAF
>TRBJ1-5|TRBV24-1|12
ATSAQGGTQPQH
>TRBJ1-5|TRBV27|16
ASSPAARRSYSNQPQH
>TRBJ1-6|TRBV5-1|15
ASFPPGGKGYNSPLH
>TRBJ2-1|TRBV6-1|11
ASSSETSVIRL
>TRBJ1-2|TRBV28|12
ASSLTAGAYGYT
>TRBJ1-1|TRBV23-1|14
ASTTPSIEPNTEAF
>TRBJ2-2|TRBV12-3/TRBV12-4|10
ASTQNTGELF
>TRBJ2-5|TRBV30|12
AWSALATQETQY
>TRBJ1-5|TRBV7-8|14
ASSLYVGISNQPQH
>TRBJ1-5|TRBV19|13
ASSVPGQGNQPQH
>TRBJ2-3|TRBV5-1|12
ASSTSTSTDTQY
>TRBJ2-7|TRBV5-6|12
ASSLGTGTYEQY
>TRBJ2-7|TRBV21-1|13
ASSLRDRGRYEQY
>TRBJ2-3|TRBV5-1|16
ASSLARGSGNLADTQY
>TRBJ1-1|TRBV9|14
ASSVGPREGLAEAF
>TRBJ2-3|TRBV21-1|16
ASSKDPRTSGCTDTQY
>TRBJ1-5|TRBV6-5|11
ASSYAANQPQH
>TRBJ1-4|TRBV28|13
ASSLDGLTNEKLF
>TRBJ1-3|TRBV30|14
AWSVAQGSSGNTIY
>TRBJ2-4|TRBV24-1|13
ATTPPAGAKNIQY
>TRBJ1-5|TRBV6-5|13
ASRLTGMPNQPQH
>TRBJ2-7|TRBV5-6|12
ASSFGTGTYEQY
>TRBJ2-2|TRBV4-2|14
ASSQDEGRASGELF
>TRBJ1-1|TRBV5-4|13
ASSSRTGPNTEAF
>TRBJ2-7|TRBV28|14
ASRGPSGSSRWEQY